This T cell receptor (beta chain) derives from a study of CD8+CD57+ T cells in acquired aplastic anemia. Study-wide context: On average, sorted CD4+ and CD8+ cells gave 3.2 ug of DNA. Study-level results: Levels of CD8+ Simpson's diversity were not significantly distinct in patients versus controls.

Germline V CDR1 and CDR2: MNHNS, SASEGT. The CDR3 runs to 9 residues. The V gene lost 10 bases and the J gene lost 2 bases, with 3 bases spanning the gap. TCR beta VDJ and CDR3 profiles were obtained from a genomic DNA template. TCRdb called the reads again in MiXCR, with one record for every CDR3 protein. The table lists more than 150,000 distinct CDR3 sequences, about three fifths of them singletons. This clonotype was found once. The antigen is unknown. The V and J genes are TRBV6-1 and TRBJ2-7; no clear D gene. The sequence came from a human donor with severe aplastic anemia or a healthy control (not recorded which). Sample: sorted CD4+, CD8+, or CD8+CD57+ T cells (not recorded which) from PBMCs. CDR3 sequence reads: CATPYEQYF. For the CDR3, the DNA is TGTGCCACCCCCTACGAGCAGTACTTC.